This T cell receptor beta chain was observed in a study of blood T cells in healthy people across ages. Alongside a J-beta primer mix, a sample-barcoded 5' primer served in a second PCR lasting about 7 to 12 cycles. TCRdb called the 5' RACE reads again in MiXCR, with one record for every CDR3 protein. Of 870,000 or so distinct CDR3 sequences listed, roughly 26% were seen once; the top ten hold around a sixth. This clonotype was counted between two and nine times. A read error may explain this, as a much larger clone is one base away. Sequenced sample: blood. The receptor was derived from a woman older than 75 in good health.

The DNA for the CDR3 is TGCAGTGCTGGGGCGGGACTCCCAAGCACAGATACGCAGTATTTT. This codes for CSAGAGLPSTDTQYF. The chain joins TRBV20-1 to TRBJ2-3; D perhaps matches TRBD2 (6 bases). The CDR3 sequence is 15 residues long. Per germline, CDR1 DFQATT and CDR2 SNEGSKA (reference sequence). Trimming cost V 5 bases and J 0 bases, with 15 bases left between them.